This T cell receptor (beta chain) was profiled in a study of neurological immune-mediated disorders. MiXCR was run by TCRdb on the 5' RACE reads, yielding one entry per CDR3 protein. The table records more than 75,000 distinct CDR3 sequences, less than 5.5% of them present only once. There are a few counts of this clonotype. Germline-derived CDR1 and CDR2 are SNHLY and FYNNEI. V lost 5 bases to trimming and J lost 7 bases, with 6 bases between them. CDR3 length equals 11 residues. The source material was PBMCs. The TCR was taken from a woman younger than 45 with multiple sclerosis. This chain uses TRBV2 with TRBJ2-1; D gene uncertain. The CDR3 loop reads CASSRWNEQFF. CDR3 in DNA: TGTGCCAGCAGTAGATGGAATGAGCAGTTCTTC.